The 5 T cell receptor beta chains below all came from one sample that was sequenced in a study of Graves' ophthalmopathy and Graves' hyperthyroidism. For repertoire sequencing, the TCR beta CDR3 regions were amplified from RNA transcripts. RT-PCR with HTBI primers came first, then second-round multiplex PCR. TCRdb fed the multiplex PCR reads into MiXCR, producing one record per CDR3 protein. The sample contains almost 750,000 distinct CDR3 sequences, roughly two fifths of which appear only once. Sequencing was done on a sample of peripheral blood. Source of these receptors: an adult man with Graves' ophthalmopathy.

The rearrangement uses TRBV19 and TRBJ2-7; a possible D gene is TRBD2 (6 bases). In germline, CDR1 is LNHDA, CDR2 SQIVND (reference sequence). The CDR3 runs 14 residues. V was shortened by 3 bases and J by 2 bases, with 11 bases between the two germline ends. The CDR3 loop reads CASSIATRTYEQYF. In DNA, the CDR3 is TGTGCCAGTAGTATCGCGACTAGAACCTACGAGCAGTACTTC.

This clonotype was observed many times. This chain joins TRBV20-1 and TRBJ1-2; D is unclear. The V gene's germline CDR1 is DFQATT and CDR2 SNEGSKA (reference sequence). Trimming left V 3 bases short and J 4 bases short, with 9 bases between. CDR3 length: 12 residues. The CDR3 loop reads CSASHLIYGYTF. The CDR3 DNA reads TGCAGTGCTAGCCATCTTATCTATGGCTACACCTTC.

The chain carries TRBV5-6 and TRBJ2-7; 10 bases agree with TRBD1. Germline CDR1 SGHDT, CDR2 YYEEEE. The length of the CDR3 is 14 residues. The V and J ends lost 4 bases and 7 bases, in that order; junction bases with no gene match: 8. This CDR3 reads CASSLDRGEGEQYF. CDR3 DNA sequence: TGTGCCAGCAGCCTGGACAGGGGGGAAGGGGAGCAGTACTTC.

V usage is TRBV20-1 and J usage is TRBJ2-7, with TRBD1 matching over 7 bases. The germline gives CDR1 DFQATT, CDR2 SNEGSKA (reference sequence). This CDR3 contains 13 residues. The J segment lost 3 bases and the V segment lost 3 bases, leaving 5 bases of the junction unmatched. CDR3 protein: CSARGTARYEQYF. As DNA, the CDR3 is TGCAGTGCTAGGGGGACAGCACGCTACGAGCAGTACTTC.

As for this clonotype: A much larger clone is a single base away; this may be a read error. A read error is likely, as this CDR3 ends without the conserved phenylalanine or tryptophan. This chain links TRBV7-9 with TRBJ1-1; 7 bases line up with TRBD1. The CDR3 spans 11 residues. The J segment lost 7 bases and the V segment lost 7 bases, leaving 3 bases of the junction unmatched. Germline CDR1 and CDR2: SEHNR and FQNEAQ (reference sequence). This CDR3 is CASTRTGEAFL. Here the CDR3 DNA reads TGTGCCAGCACCAGGACAGGTGAAGCTTTCCTT.